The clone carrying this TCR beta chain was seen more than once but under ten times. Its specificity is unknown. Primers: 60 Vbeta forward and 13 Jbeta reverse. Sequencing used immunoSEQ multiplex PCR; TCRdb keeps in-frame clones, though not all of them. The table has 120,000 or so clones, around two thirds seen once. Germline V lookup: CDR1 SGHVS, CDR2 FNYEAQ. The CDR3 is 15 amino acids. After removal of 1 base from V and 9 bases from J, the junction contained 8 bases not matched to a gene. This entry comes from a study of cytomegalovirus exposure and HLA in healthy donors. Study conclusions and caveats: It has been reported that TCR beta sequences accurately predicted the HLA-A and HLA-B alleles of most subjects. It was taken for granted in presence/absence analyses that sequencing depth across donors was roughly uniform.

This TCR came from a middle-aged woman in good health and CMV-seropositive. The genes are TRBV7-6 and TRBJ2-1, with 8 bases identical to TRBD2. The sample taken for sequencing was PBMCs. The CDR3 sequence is CASSLVVGGAAEQFF. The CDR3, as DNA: TGTGCCAGCAGCTTAGTGGTCGGGGGGGCGGCTGAGCAGTTCTTC.